What follows are 32 T cell receptor beta chains derived from one specimen sequenced in a study of OX40 agonist ivuxolimab in advanced cancers. The data were produced by immunoSEQ multiplex PCR, yet TCRdb's version contains in-frame clones alone and is incomplete. The data hold about 61,000 clones, with less than 85% observed a single time. Specimen: CD4+ or CD8+ T cells sorted from blood, collected in a trial of the OX40 agonist ivuxolimab. The receptor source for this set is an adult with an advanced solid tumor such as melanoma, head and neck, liver or kidney cancer.

Notes on this clone: The limits of the CDR3 on the DNA are not certain, so only TCRdb's listed CDR3 is given. The chain has TRBV2 and TRBJ2-7; the D call TRBD1 from the table was never checked on the DNA. The CDR3 length equals 16 residues, ends included. The germline V gene encodes CDR1 SNHLY and CDR2 FYNNEI. The CDR3 loop reads CASSEQPTTVGQGTDF.

This clone showed up just once. The chain couples TRBV6-6 to TRBJ2-2, with D possibly TRBD1 on 6 matching bases. Trimming took off 11 bases at V and 6 bases at J, with 16 bases between the two ends. Germline V gene lookup returns CDR1 MNHNY and CDR2 SVGAGI (reference sequence). The CDR3 sequence is 13 residues long. The CDR3 nucleotides read TGTGCCTCGATCTTACAGGGCGCCGGGGAGCTGTTTTTT. Translating gives CASILQGAGELFF.

This rearrangement joins TRBV27 to TRBJ1-1; TRBD1 matches at 7 bases. Germline CDR1 is MNHEY and CDR2 is SMNVEV (reference sequence). This CDR3 comprises 13 residues. V trimming: 3 bases; J trimming: 9 bases; junction bases outside the gene matches: 7. As DNA, the CDR3 is TGTGCCAGCAGTTTTGTACAGGGGTCAAAAGCTTTCTTT. This translates into CASSFVQGSKAFF.

V is TRBV6-5 and J is TRBJ1-2, with D possibly being TRBD1 (6 bases). Germline-derived CDR1 and CDR2 are MNHEY and SVGAGI. The CDR3 is made up of 15 amino acids. The V gene lost 0 bases and the J gene lost 8 bases, with 16 bases spanning the gap. The CDR3 nucleotides read TGTGCCAGCAGTTACTCGTTCGGGGGGGCGCAAGGCTACACCTTC. The encoded protein is CASSYSFGGAQGYTF.

This clone was detected only a few times. The chain is built from TRBV10-3 and TRBJ2-5; D is unclear. The CDR3 contains 12 residues. CDR1 ENHRY and CDR2 SYGVKD come from the germline V gene. The V gene lost 5 bases and the J gene lost 7 bases, with 11 bases spanning the gap. This chain's CDR3 is CAISLPHGTQYF. As DNA, the CDR3 is TGTGCCATCAGTCTTCCCCATGGGACCCAGTACTTC.

A remark on this clone: Other DNA variants within this sample encode the same CDR3. The genes are TRBV4-1 and TRBJ2-4, with D tentatively TRBD1 or TRBD2 (5 bases each). This CDR3 is 14 amino acids long. Trimming pared 4 bases from V and 0 bases from J, leaving 7 bases between. CDR1 and CDR2 (germline): MGHRA, YSYEKL. CDR3 in DNA: TGCGCCAGCAGCCCGGGGCTAGCCAAAAACATTCAGTACTTC. Amino acids: CASSPGLAKNIQYF.

This chain links TRBV7-9 with TRBJ2-6, with D possibly being TRBD1 (5 bases). Per the germline V gene, CDR1 is SEHNR and CDR2 is FQNEAQ (reference sequence). V was clipped by 3 bases and J by 2 bases, with 8 bases between them. The length of the CDR3 is 15 residues. CDR3 DNA: TGTGCCAGCAGCTTGGGGCAGCCTGGGGCCAACGTCCTGACTTTC. Its translation is CASSLGQPGANVLTF.

The V gene is TRBV7-2, the J gene TRBJ2-1, with 7 bases aligning to TRBD2. V shed 1 base and J 5 bases; nucleotides not matched to a gene: 5. The CDR3 has 15 amino acids. In germline, CDR1 is SGHTA, CDR2 FQGNSA. CDR3 nucleotides: TGTGCCAGCAGCTTAGGGCTAGCGGTCAACAATGAGCAGTTCTTC. Protein product: CASSLGLAVNNEQFF.

The chain uses TRBV2 and TRBJ1-6; 7 bases agree with TRBD1. Trimming cost V 3 bases and J 10 bases; bases outside gene matches: 3. Per germline, CDR1 SNHLY and CDR2 FYNNEI. CDR3 length: 13 amino acids. This chain's CDR3 is CASSEPQGSPLHF. The CDR3, as DNA: TGTGCCAGCAGTGAGCCACAGGGGTCACCCCTCCACTTT.

The chain joins TRBV9 to TRBJ2-7; D is unresolved. Trimming shortened V by 3 bases and J by 3 bases, and 13 bases separated the two germline ends. CDR1 and CDR2 (germline): SGDLS, YYNGEE. There are 14 residues in the CDR3. This chain's CDR3 is CASSADGGSYEQYF. As DNA, the CDR3 is TGTGCCAGCAGCGCGGACGGCGGAAGCTACGAGCAGTACTTC. The full variable domain, with the rest looked up from reference TRBV9 and TRBJ2-7, is DSGVTQTPKHLITATGQRVTLRCSPRSGDLSVYWYQQSLDQGLQFLIQYYNGEERAKGNILERFSAQQFPDLHSELNLSSLELGDSALYFCASSADGGSYEQYFGPGTRLTVT.

V usage is TRBV28 and J usage is TRBJ2-3; no clear D. The CDR3 totals 14 residues. Germline V gives CDR1 MDHEN, CDR2 SYDVKM. Trimming left V 8 bases short and J 1 base short, with 13 bases between. CDR3 loop: CASARSQGTDTQYF. The CDR3 DNA sequence: TGTGCCAGCGCAAGATCGCAAGGCACAGATACGCAGTATTTT.

This chain uses TRBV5-1 with TRBJ1-3, with TRBD1 matching over 10 bases. The ends lost 4 bases at V and 0 bases at J; junction bases unmatched: 7. CDR3 length: 17 amino acids. Germline-derived CDR1 and CDR2 are SGHRS and YFSETQ. The CDR3 loop reads CASSRTRQGASGNTIYF. The CDR3 nucleotides read TGCGCCAGCAGCAGGACCCGACAGGGGGCCTCTGGAAACACCATATATTTT.

This sequence joins TRBV11-2 and TRBJ2-7; TRBD2 is a possible D gene (5 bases). CDR1 SGHAT and CDR2 FQNNGV come from the germline V gene. Trimming pared 2 bases from V and 5 bases from J, leaving 13 bases between. The CDR3 is 14 amino acids. The CDR3 loop is CASSLSRVANEQYF. CDR3 coding DNA: TGTGCCAGCAGCTTATCGAGGGTTGCCAACGAGCAGTACTTC. Complete variable domain (other parts from reference TRBV11-2 and TRBJ2-7): EAGVAQSPRYKIIEKRQSVAFWCNPISGHATLYWYQQILGQGPKLLIQFQNNGVVDDSQLPKDRFSAERLKGVDSTLKIQPAKLEDSAVYLCASSLSRVANEQYFGPGTRLTVT.

The table lists this clone with a few counts. The chain recombines TRBV30 with TRBJ2-5; 7 bases are a match to TRBD2. The CDR3 runs 16 residues. After removal of 0 bases from V and 0 bases from J, the junction contained 7 bases not matched to a gene. Germline CDR1 is GTSNPN and CDR2 is SVGIG (reference sequence). CDR3 region: CAWSVSPGRDQETQYF. The CDR3 nucleotides are TGTGCCTGGAGTGTATCCCCAGGGAGGGACCAAGAGACCCAGTACTTC.

The chain uses TRBV27 and TRBJ2-3; 8 bases match TRBD1. The CDR3 extends over 18 amino acids. The germline V gene has CDR1 MNHEY and CDR2 SMNVEV (reference sequence). J lost 1 base, V lost 5 bases, and 14 bases had no gene match. CDR3 region: CASSTGQAAASGTDTQYF. For the CDR3, the DNA is TGTGCCAGCAGTACGGGACAGGCGGCGGCCTCAGGCACAGATACGCAGTATTTT.

The V and J genes are TRBV30 and TRBJ2-1; 10 bases line up with TRBD2. The CDR3 runs 15 residues. The germline V gene encodes CDR1 GTSNPN and CDR2 SVGIG (reference sequence). After removal of 2 bases from V and 8 bases from J, the junction contained 9 bases not matched to a gene. The CDR3 DNA reads as TGTGCCTGGAGTATAGGGCTAGCGGGAGTTGATGAGCAGTTCTTC. It codes for CAWSIGLAGVDEQFF.

This chain joins TRBV9 and TRBJ2-1; D unresolved. This CDR3 comprises 13 residues. CDR1 SGDLS and CDR2 YYNGEE come from the germline V gene. The V end was cut by 0 bases, the J end by 9 bases, with 10 bases between. DNA of the CDR3: TGTGCCAGCAGCGTAGGGTCCAGCCGTGAGCAGTTCTTC. Protein: CASSVGSSREQFF.

The chain links TRBV4-2 to TRBJ2-5; 10 bases line up with TRBD2. This CDR3 region has 16 residues. Losses at the gene ends were 3 bases for V and 2 bases for J; bases not matched to a gene: 6. Germline V gene sequence: CDR1 LGHNA, CDR2 YNFKEQ. DNA for the CDR3: TGTGCCAGCAGCCATGGACTAGCGGACAGTCAAGAGACCCAGTACTTC. Amino acid sequence: CASSHGLADSQETQYF.

The genes are TRBV7-2 and TRBJ2-5; no definite D call. This CDR3 comprises 14 residues. Trimming pared 1 base from V and 0 bases from J, leaving 6 bases between. Germline V CDR1 and CDR2: SGHTA, FQGNSA. The CDR3 DNA reads as TGTGCCAGCAGCTTAGGAGGATACCAAGAGACCCAGTACTTC. Translated, it gives CASSLGGYQETQYF.

The DNA of the CDR3 is TGTGCCAGCAGTGCGTCGTATGGCTACAATGAGCAGTTCTTC. Its protein is CASSASYGYNEQFF. The chain couples TRBV2 to TRBJ2-1; D call uncertain. V lost 4 bases to trimming and J lost 3 bases, with 10 bases between them. Germline CDR1 is SNHLY and CDR2 is FYNNEI. The CDR3 has 14 residues.

The chain is built from TRBV11-2 and TRBJ2-3, with D tentatively TRBD1 (6 bases). V shed 4 bases and J shed 6 bases, with 8 bases lying between them. The CDR3 runs 12 residues. Germline-derived CDR1 and CDR2 are SGHAT and FQNNGV. DNA of the CDR3: TGTGCCAGCAGCTCGCAGGGGGATACGCAGTATTTT. Protein product: CASSSQGDTQYF.

The chain couples TRBV2 to TRBJ2-4; D is uncertain. Trimming stripped 1 base from V and 1 base from J, with 14 bases between. Germline V gene sequence: CDR1 SNHLY, CDR2 FYNNEI. This CDR3 is built from 17 residues. CDR3 protein: CASSEGRTLDAKNIQYF. The DNA of the CDR3 is TGTGCCAGCAGTGAAGGTCGAACACTCGACGCCAAAAACATTCAGTACTTC.

The chain links TRBV11-2 to TRBJ2-1, with 12 bases lining up with TRBD2. Losses at the gene ends were 8 bases for V and 0 bases for J; bases not matched to a gene: 8. The CDR3 extends over 17 amino acids. The germline V gene encodes CDR1 SGHAT and CDR2 FQNNGV. The CDR3: CASAGTSGLSSYNEQFF. CDR3 coding DNA: TGTGCCAGCGCCGGGACTAGCGGGCTGAGCTCCTACAATGAGCAGTTCTTC.

The J gene is TRBJ2-3, the V gene TRBV6-5; TRBD2 aligns across 11 bases. The CDR3 length is 16 residues. Germline V lookup: CDR1 MNHEY, CDR2 SVGAGI. V gave up 3 bases and J gave up 4 bases; unmatched junction bases: 6. CDR3 sequence reads: CASSYLTSGNPDTQYF. CDR3 DNA sequence: TGTGCCAGCAGTTATCTGACTAGCGGGAACCCAGATACGCAGTATTTT.

This clone has only a few counts. The chain combines TRBV7-2 with TRBJ2-4; no reliable D call. Per the germline V gene, CDR1 is SGHTA and CDR2 is FQGNSA. The CDR3 runs to 15 residues. With 1 base removed from V and 0 bases from J, the gap between germline ends came to 7 bases. CDR3: CASSLVGSAKNIQYF. The CDR3, as DNA: TGTGCCAGCAGCTTAGTCGGTTCAGCCAAAAACATTCAGTACTTC. The full variable domain, its missing parts supplied by reference TRBV7-2 and TRBJ2-4, is GAGVSQSPSNKVTEKGKDVELRCDPISGHTALYWYRQSLGQGLEFLIYFQGNSAPDKSGLPSDRFSAERTGGSVSTLTIQRTQQEDSAVYLCASSLVGSAKNIQYFGAGTRLSVL.

The DNA of the CDR3 is TGTGCCAGCAGCTCCCTTATGACTAGCGGGAGAAGGAATGAGCAGTTCTTC. Translated: CASSSLMTSGRRNEQFF. The chain employs TRBV7-9 and TRBJ2-1, with 12 positions matching TRBD2. CDR1 and CDR2 (germline): SEHNR, FQNEAQ (reference sequence). The V and J ends lost 4 bases and 7 bases, in that order; junction bases with no gene match: 11. This CDR3 is 17 amino acids long.

The chain has TRBV5-4 and TRBJ2-5, with D perhaps matching TRBD2 (5 bases). Trimming removed 0 bases from V and 4 bases from J, with 13 bases in between. CDR1 and CDR2 (germline): SGHNT, YYREEE (reference sequence). This CDR3 is 15 amino acids long. The CDR3 is CASSLDQDFRETQYF. In nucleotides, the CDR3 is TGTGCCAGCAGCTTGGACCAGGACTTTCGAGAGACCCAGTACTTC.

The V call is TRBV5-1, the J call TRBJ2-1; no reliable D call. V lost 4 bases to trimming and J lost 5 bases, with 13 bases between them. Germline CDR1 is SGHRS and CDR2 is YFSETQ. The CDR3 is made up of 14 amino acids. The chain's CDR3 is CASSGNAGDNEQFF. CDR3 nucleotides: TGCGCCAGCAGCGGGAACGCTGGCGACAATGAGCAGTTCTTC. Full variable domain (remainder filled in from reference TRBV5-1 and TRBJ2-1): KAGVTQTPRYLIKTRGQQVTLSCSPISGHRSVSWYQQTPGQGLQFLFEYFSETQRNKGNFPGRFSGRQFSNSRSEMNVSTLELGDSALYLCASSGNAGDNEQFFGPGTRLTVL.

This clone was seen a few times. The chain uses TRBV19 and TRBJ1-5; D gene ambiguous. Germline CDR1 and CDR2: LNHDA and SQIVND (reference sequence). This CDR3 has 14 residues. V lost 5 bases and J lost 7, with 15 bases in between. CDR3 DNA: TGTGCCAGTAGTCCAGGCACGGGTCCCCAGCCCCAGCATTTT. Translating gives CASSPGTGPQPQHF.

The gene calls are TRBV19 and TRBJ2-7, with no clear D. Trimming left V 6 bases short and J 1 base short, with 10 bases between. CDR3 length: 13 amino acids. The V gene's germline CDR1 is LNHDA and CDR2 SQIVND (reference sequence). In nucleotides, the CDR3 is TGTGCCAGTAGCACGATGGCTTCCTACGAGCAGTACTTC. Translation gives CASSTMASYEQYF.

The V call is TRBV5-4, the J call TRBJ2-5; 8 nucleotides align to TRBD2. The J call may be faulty, since TRBJ2-7 better matches the DNA end. Germline values: CDR1 SGHNT, CDR2 YYREEE (reference sequence). CDR3 size: 16 residues. In nucleotides, the CDR3 is TGTGCCAGCAGCTCGGGAGGGGGGCGCGACACCTACGAGCAGTACTTC. As protein: CASSSGGGRDTYEQYF.

V and J are TRBV7-2 and TRBJ2-3; D gene ambiguous. Germline assignment: CDR1 SGHTA and CDR2 FQGNSA. This CDR3 comprises 15 residues. Between the trimmed V and J ends, which lost 0 bases and 0 bases, there was a span of 7 bases. For the CDR3, the DNA is TGTGCCAGCAGCTTAGCTCCAGGTAGCACAGATACGCAGTATTTT. It translates to CASSLAPGSTDTQYF.